This entry describes one T cell receptor (beta chain). This sample also contains other DNA sequences that code for the same CDR3. Libraries were prepared by immunoSEQ multiplex PCR; TCRdb keeps only in-frame clonotypes and omits some of them. The table includes around 190,000 clones, approximately 90% detected once. The data belong to a study of blood T cell repertoires in COVID-19. The wider study: The United States, Italy and Spain provided the acute and convalescent COVID-19 samples.

The CDR3 consists of 13 residues. Per the germline V gene, CDR1 is MNHEY and CDR2 is SMNVEV (reference sequence). V shed 2 bases and J shed 1 base, with 5 bases lying between them. This chain joins TRBV27 and TRBJ1-1; D is undetermined. The sequenced material came from peripheral blood. The source is a man younger than 45 with acute or convalescent COVID-19. DNA for the CDR3: TGTGCCAGCAGTTTAAGTAGGAACACTGAAGCTTTCTTT. Protein: CASSLSRNTEAFF.